This T cell receptor beta chain was retrieved from a study of cytomegalovirus exposure and HLA in healthy donors. The overall study: The same platform was used for the 90 to 150 validation repertoires as for the 666 first-cohort repertoires, as reported in a later analysis.

Worth noting for this clone: Its antigen is as yet unknown.

Germline-derived CDR1 and CDR2 are KGHSH and LQKENI. V was pared by 3 bases and J by 0 bases, with 3 bases of the junction left unmatched. The CDR3 is 17 residues long. Libraries were prepared by immunoSEQ multiplex PCR; TCRdb keeps only in-frame clonotypes and omits some of them. The data hold some 63,000 clones, with about 90% observed a single time. Notes on the study in general: Diagnosis of cytomegalovirus status made by the classifier reportedly showed high specificity and sensitivity.

The sample taken for sequencing was PBMCs. The origin of this receptor is a woman aged 18-35 years in good health and CMV-seronegative. The chain links TRBV18 to TRBJ2-6, with 9 bases that match TRBD1. CDR3 protein: CASSPGQGNSGANVLTF. The CDR3 DNA reads as TGTGCCAGCTCACCGGGACAGGGCAACTCTGGGGCCAACGTCCTGACTTTC. Together with reference TRBV18 and TRBJ2-6, the CDR3 gives the full variable domain: NAGVMQNPRHLVRRRGQEARLRCSPMKGHSHVYWYRQLPEEGLKFMVYLQKENIIDESGMPKERFSAEFPKEGPSILRIQQVVRGDSAAYFCASSPGQGNSGANVLTFGAGSRLTVL.